Each of the 19 T cell receptor beta chains below was sequenced from the same sample in a study of OX40 agonist ivuxolimab in advanced cancers. The assay was immunoSEQ multiplex PCR, and TCRdb's table has in-frame clones only and misses some. The data show over 70,000 clones, 65% to 90% seen once. The source was CD4+ or CD8+ T cells sorted from blood, collected in a trial of the OX40 agonist ivuxolimab. These receptor sequences come from an adult with an advanced solid tumor such as melanoma, head and neck, liver or kidney cancer.

The V and J genes are TRBV12-5 and TRBJ1-6; D gene uncertain. The CDR3 consists of 15 residues. The V end lost 7 bases, the J end lost 2 bases, and 12 bases lay between the germline ends. The germline V gene has CDR1 LGHNT and CDR2 FRNRAP. The CDR3 DNA sequence: TGTGCTAGTGCTCGGGATGCCCCCTATAATTCACCCCTCCACTTT. Amino acids: CASARDAPYNSPLHF.

This chain joins TRBV29-1 and TRBJ1-4, with D possibly matching TRBD1 (5 bases). The CDR3 is made up of 13 amino acids. The V gene lost 6 bases and the J gene lost 5 bases, with 13 bases spanning the gap. Germline assignment: CDR1 SQVTM and CDR2 ANQGSEA. The CDR3 loop is CSVVDSGNEKLFF. CDR3 bases: TGCAGCGTAGTAGACAGTGGAAATGAAAAACTGTTTTTT. The full variable domain, completed using reference TRBV29-1 and TRBJ1-4, is SAVISQKPSRDICQRGTSLTIQCQVDSQVTMMFWYRQQPGQSLTLIATANQGSEATYESGFVIDKFPISRPNLTFSTLTVSNMSPEDSSIYLCSVVDSGNEKLFFGSGTQLSVL.

The CDR3 DNA reads TGTGCCAGCACCTTTATGTCGGGGCCTTACAATGAGCAGTTCTTC. As protein: CASTFMSGPYNEQFF. The chain links TRBV7-3 to TRBJ2-1, with D possibly being TRBD1 or TRBD2 (5 bases each). V was clipped by 7 bases and J by 4 bases, with 17 bases between them. The CDR3 runs 15 residues. In germline, CDR1 is SGHTA, CDR2 FQGTGA.

The chain employs TRBV2 and TRBJ1-2, with TRBD1 matching over 7 bases. The germline CDR1 and CDR2 sequences are SNHLY and FYNNEI. The CDR3 contains 12 residues. V trimming: 6 bases; J trimming: 10 bases; junction bases outside the gene matches: 8. CDR3 nucleotide sequence: TGTGCCAGCAGCCGAGGACAGGAGACCTACACCTTC. Amino acids: CASSRGQETYTF.

As to this clone: The sample holds other DNA sequences that translate to the same CDR3. The rearrangement uses TRBV28 and TRBJ2-7; D is uncertain. The CDR3 contains 11 residues. Germline lookup yields CDR1 MDHEN and CDR2 SYDVKM. Trimming left V 6 bases short and J 4 bases short, with 7 bases between. The CDR3 region is CASSLGYEQYF. CDR3 in DNA: TGTGCCAGCAGCTTGGGGTACGAGCAGTACTTC.

The sample holds a few counts of this clone. The CDR3, as DNA: TGTGCCAGCAGCCAAGGGGGAGGGGCGTTAGGGCAGTTCTTC. This codes for CASSQGGGALGQFF. This sequence joins TRBV7-2 and TRBJ2-1; TRBD2 might be the D (7 bases). V lost 5 bases, J lost 12 bases, and 20 bases lay in between. The germline V gene has CDR1 SGHTA and CDR2 FQGNSA. The CDR3 covers 14 residues.

This clone was seen a few times. Other DNA variants within this sample encode the same CDR3. The CDR3 region has the DNA TGTGCCAGCAGTGAAAGAGGCGGGGGTACTTACAATGAGCAGTTCTTC. This translates into CASSERGGGTYNEQFF. The J gene is TRBJ2-1, the V gene TRBV6-1; TRBD2 agrees at 7 bases. From germline, CDR1 is MNHNS and CDR2 SASEGT. This CDR3 is 16 amino acids long. V lost 2 bases and J lost 4; bases outside the gene matches: 8.

J is TRBJ1-2 and V is TRBV29-1; 7 nucleotides align to TRBD1. Germline V gives CDR1 SQVTM, CDR2 ANQGSEA. J was trimmed by 12 bases and V by 5 bases; bases with no gene match: 12. The CDR3 extends over 12 amino acids. CDR3 nucleotides: TGCAGCGTTCGGTCGGGTCAGGGGGGCCACACCTTC. Translated, it gives CSVRSGQGGHTF.

The rearrangement joins TRBV7-2 to TRBJ2-7; 9 bases are shared with TRBD1. V was pared by 5 bases and J by 5 bases, with 16 bases of the junction left unmatched. CDR1 is SGHTA, CDR2 FQGNSA, per germline. The CDR3 is 17 residues long. CDR3 protein: CASSLNQPGTGSNEQYF. CDR3 DNA sequence: TGTGCCAGCAGCCTTAATCAACCCGGGACAGGGAGCAACGAGCAGTACTTC.

The chain links TRBV19 to TRBJ2-3; D may be TRBD2 (5 bases). This CDR3 region has 15 residues. Between the trimmed V and J ends, which lost 5 bases and 5 bases, there was a span of 17 bases. Germline V lookup: CDR1 LNHDA, CDR2 SQIVND (reference sequence). The CDR3 spells CASSSARRAGDTQYF. The CDR3, as DNA: TGTGCCAGTAGTTCGGCGAGGCGGGCGGGAGATACGCAGTATTTT.

V and J are TRBV2 and TRBJ1-1; TRBD1 aligns across 12 bases. Looked up from germline, CDR1 is SNHLY and CDR2 is FYNNEI. J gave up 1 base and V 10 bases, and 7 bases lay outside the gene matches. The CDR3 extends over 15 amino acids. CDR3 amino acids: CANLRGQGANTEAFF. CDR3 in DNA: TGTGCCAATCTCAGGGGACAGGGGGCGAACACTGAAGCTTTCTTT.

The CDR3 region has the DNA TGTGCCAGCTCACCGGAAGGGGCCTTGGGCTACACCTTC. Amino acid sequence: CASSPEGALGYTF. This chain joins TRBV18 and TRBJ1-2, with D tentatively TRBD1 (5 bases). V was shortened by 3 bases and J by 8 bases, with 13 bases between the two germline ends. This CDR3 comprises 13 residues. Germline CDR1 and CDR2: KGHSH and LQKENI.

The chain joins TRBV5-1 to TRBJ2-5; TRBD1 agrees at 12 bases. V shed 4 bases, J shed 7 bases, and the junction held 11 bases outside the gene matches. The CDR3 covers 16 residues. Germline lookup yields CDR1 SGHRS and CDR2 YFSETQ. This chain's CDR3 is CASSPNPGQGAGTQYF. Here the CDR3 DNA reads TGCGCCAGCAGCCCAAACCCGGGACAGGGGGCAGGGACCCAGTACTTC.

This rearrangement joins TRBV4-3 to TRBJ1-2; TRBD1 aligns across 9 bases. The CDR3 is 14 amino acids. With V trimmed by 7 bases and J by 9 bases, 12 bases remained unmatched. CDR1 LGHNA and CDR2 YSLEER come from the germline V gene. The CDR3 loop reads CASTITQGAPRYTF. In DNA form, the CDR3 reads TGCGCCAGCACCATTACACAGGGGGCTCCTCGCTACACCTTC.

The rearrangement uses TRBV19 and TRBJ1-2; D possibly corresponds to TRBD1 (5 bases). Germline CDR1 reads LNHDA; CDR2 reads SQIVND (reference sequence). The CDR3 has 12 residues. Trimming cost V 4 bases and J 8 bases, with 11 bases left between them. The CDR3 loop is CASSKQEEGYTF. In DNA form, the CDR3 reads TGTGCCAGTAGTAAACAGGAAGAAGGCTACACCTTC. The whole variable domain, filled in from reference TRBV19 and TRBJ1-2, reads DGGITQSPKYLFRKEGQNVTLSCEQNLNHDAMYWYRQDPGQGLRLIYYSQIVNDFQKGDIAEGYSVSREKKESFPLTVTSAQKNPTAFYLCASSKQEEGYTFGSGTRLTVV.

The V and J genes are TRBV11-3 and TRBJ2-7, with 7 positions matching TRBD1. The CDR3 extends over 15 amino acids. Trimming cost V 5 bases and J 3 bases; bases outside gene matches: 10. The germline CDR1 and CDR2 sequences are SGHNT and YENEEA. CDR3 nucleotides: TGTGCCAGCAGCCCCTCCGGGACAGCCAACTACGAGCAGTACTTC. It translates to CASSPSGTANYEQYF.

This chain joins TRBV5-1 and TRBJ2-3, with D perhaps being TRBD1 or TRBD2 (6 bases each). Germline V gene sequence: CDR1 SGHRS, CDR2 YFSETQ. The CDR3 has 15 amino acids. V lost 4 bases and J lost 5, with 17 bases in between. The CDR3 reads CASSLTRRGIDTQYF. The CDR3 DNA sequence: TGCGCCAGCAGCCTGACTAGAAGGGGGATAGATACGCAGTATTTT.

The chain recombines TRBV19 with TRBJ1-5; no clear D. Trimming shortened V by 8 bases and J by 3 bases, and 17 bases separated the two germline ends. This CDR3 contains 15 residues. Germline CDR1 reads LNHDA; CDR2 reads SQIVND (reference sequence). CDR3 region: CASSSFRSSNQPQHF. The CDR3 DNA reads TGTGCCAGTTCCTCATTCAGATCCTCCAATCAGCCCCAGCATTTT.

The V call is TRBV6-1, the J call TRBJ1-2, with D perhaps matching TRBD1 (5 bases). Germline lookup yields CDR1 MNHNS and CDR2 SASEGT. The CDR3 extends over 17 amino acids. Trimming cost V 2 bases and J 4 bases, with 20 bases left between them. The DNA of the CDR3 is TGTGCCAGCAGTGAACGGGGTATAGGGGCAGGCTCCTATGGCTACACCTTC. Its translation is CASSERGIGAGSYGYTF.